These T cell receptor beta chains were read from a single sample in a study of cytomegalovirus exposure and HLA in healthy donors. Using immunoSEQ multiplex PCR, the repertoire was profiled, and TCRdb retains in-frame clones only, with some absent. Of roughly 150,000 clones listed, about 70% are singletons. The sample consisted of PBMCs. The receptors stem from a man in his thirties or forties in good health and CMV-seropositive. Each CDR3 is given with its conserved first and last residue.

v_gene: TRBV19; j_gene: TRBJ1-2; CDR3aa: CASSTRVQRFHGYTF
v_gene: TRBV2; j_gene: TRBJ2-2; CDR3aa: CASSGGGGELFF
v_gene: TRBV6-6; j_gene: TRBJ2-1; CDR3aa: CATSGLALYNEQFF
v_gene: TRBV14; j_gene: TRBJ2-5; CDR3aa: CASSQEETQYF
v_gene: TRBV5-1; j_gene: TRBJ2-3; CDR3aa: CASSWTSGDSDTQYF
v_gene: TRBV27; j_gene: TRBJ2-7; CDR3aa: CASSLSGVGGEQYF
v_gene: TRBV7-9; j_gene: TRBJ1-1; CDR3aa: CSSTLGSNTEAFF
v_gene: TRBV6-1; j_gene: TRBJ2-7; CDR3aa: CASSEGGYGIWTSGMGSYEQYF
v_gene: TRBV4-1; j_gene: TRBJ2-7; CDR3aa: CASSQDLRGGALQEYF
v_gene: TRBV4-2; j_gene: TRBJ2-7; CDR3aa: CASSQGEGLNSYEQYF
v_gene: TRBV28; j_gene: TRBJ1-3; CDR3aa: CASSRTGTGNTIYF
v_gene: TRBV10-1; j_gene: TRBJ1-2; CDR3aa: CASSEFENYGYTF
v_gene: TRBV30; j_gene: TRBJ2-7; CDR3aa: CAWNLWGQGSNEQYF
v_gene: TRBV6-6; j_gene: TRBJ2-1; CDR3aa: CASSYVGQGSFF
v_gene: TRBV4-2; j_gene: TRBJ2-7; CDR3aa: CASSQDLLAATVSYEQYF
v_gene: TRBV7-9; j_gene: TRBJ2-7; CDR3aa: CASSSTSGSSYEQYF
v_gene: TRBV19; j_gene: TRBJ2-2; CDR3aa: CASSIRLAGLPSQAGELFF
v_gene: TRBV7-6; j_gene: TRBJ1-2; CDR3aa: CASSLNVGGRGGYTF
v_gene: TRBV2; j_gene: TRBJ1-5; CDR3aa: CASRQESNQPQHF
v_gene: TRBV5-1; j_gene: TRBJ1-1; CDR3aa: CASSLTWADTEAFF
v_gene: TRBV7-9; j_gene: TRBJ2-1; CDR3aa: CSSRSQRDEQFF
v_gene: TRBV4-1; j_gene: TRBJ1-3; CDR3aa: CASSPTSASGNTIYF
v_gene: TRBV5-5; j_gene: TRBJ1-1; CDR3aa: CASSRPGTARRAFF
v_gene: TRBV6-5; j_gene: TRBJ1-1; CDR3aa: CASSRSGGGTEAFF
v_gene: TRBV5-6; j_gene: TRBJ1-2; CDR3aa: CASSPRGAYGYTF
v_gene: TRBV7-8; j_gene: TRBJ2-1; CDR3aa: CASSSSGTFYNEQFF
v_gene: TRBV27; j_gene: TRBJ2-5; CDR3aa: CASRQGLARETQYF
v_gene: TRBV2; j_gene: TRBJ2-3; CDR3aa: CASIQFGVAAHNFQYF
v_gene: TRBV5-1; j_gene: TRBJ2-5; CDR3aa: CASSWGLAGQTWYF
v_gene: TRBV6-5; j_gene: TRBJ1-5; CDR3aa: CASTPDRDQPQHF
v_gene: TRBV28; j_gene: TRBJ2-2; CDR3aa: CASAGGSNTGELFF